This T cell receptor (beta chain) was obtained from a study of shared clonotypes between healthy human individuals. Study-level points and caveats: The sampled material consisted only of blood, and tissue repertoires are likely to differ.

As for this clone: Its antigen is undetermined.

CD45RO-negative, CCR7-selected cells formed the naive CD8 fraction, which excluded terminally differentiated effector memory CD45RA+ cells. The CDR3 has 15 residues. Germline lookup yields CDR1 SNHLY and CDR2 FYNNEI. Trimming removed 4 bases from V and 10 bases from J; junction bases left unmatched: 13. The method was immunoSEQ multiplex PCR; TCRdb's version includes in-frame clones alone and lacks a portion of them. Of about 610,000 clones listed, 96% are singletons. The sequence was obtained from a woman aged 25 to 39 in good health. Specimen: naive CD8+ T cells sorted from blood. The gene calls are TRBV2 and TRBJ2-1, with TRBD1 identical over 7 bases. CDR3 DNA sequence: TGTGCCAGCAGTGCTACCTTAGACAGGGTGGAGGAGCAGTTCTTC. Translating gives CASSATLDRVEEQFF. Complete variable domain (other parts from reference TRBV2 and TRBJ2-1): EPEVTQTPSHQVTQMGQEVILRCVPISNHLYFYWYRQILGQKVEFLVSFYNNEISEKSEIFDDQFSVERPDGSNFTLKIRSTKLEDSAMYFCASSATLDRVEEQFFGPGTRLTVL.